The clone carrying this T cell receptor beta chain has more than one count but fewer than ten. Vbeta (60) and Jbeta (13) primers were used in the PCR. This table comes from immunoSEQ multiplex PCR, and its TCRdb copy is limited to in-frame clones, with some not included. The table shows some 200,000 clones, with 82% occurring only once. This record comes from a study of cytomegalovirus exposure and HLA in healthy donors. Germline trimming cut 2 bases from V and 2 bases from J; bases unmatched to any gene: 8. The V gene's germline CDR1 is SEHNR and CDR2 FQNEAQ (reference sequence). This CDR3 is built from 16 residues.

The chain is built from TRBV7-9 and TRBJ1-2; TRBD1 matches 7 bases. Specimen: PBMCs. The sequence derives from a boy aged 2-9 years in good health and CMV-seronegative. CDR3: CASSLRTGGANYGYTF. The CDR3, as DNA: TGTGCCAGCAGCTTAAGGACAGGTGGAGCCAACTATGGCTACACCTTC.